This entry features one T cell receptor (beta chain) sequence. Its specificity is unknown. The entry originates in a study of cytomegalovirus exposure and HLA in healthy donors. Broader study findings: Later genetic work tied a missense DCLRE1C variant to beta-chain V and J trimming. The authors excluded some V segments, including TRBV6-2 and TRBV6-3, as indistinguishable. A few of the chains that were CMV-associated were confirmed in vitro to be specific for CMV antigens. Most of the TCR beta V segments (in an earlier analysis) were productive either about 87% or about 30% of the time.

CDR1 is MNHEY and CDR2 is SMNVEV in the germline V gene (reference sequence). The CDR3 extends over 21 amino acids. Germline trimming cut 7 bases from V and 3 bases from J; bases unmatched to any gene: 23. The PCR had 60 Vbeta and 13 Jbeta primers. The data were produced by immunoSEQ multiplex PCR, yet TCRdb's version contains in-frame clones alone and is incomplete. The sample consists of roughly 50,000 clones, less than 85% of them appearing once. This sequence joins TRBV27 and TRBJ2-7, with 14 bases fitting TRBD2. Sequenced material: PBMCs. The TCR originated in a woman aged 18-30 years in good health and CMV-seronegative. The CDR3 sequence is CASTLKGARLAGGPRFYEQYF. In DNA, the CDR3 is TGTGCCAGCACCCTAAAAGGGGCGAGACTAGCGGGAGGGCCTCGATTCTACGAGCAGTACTTC.